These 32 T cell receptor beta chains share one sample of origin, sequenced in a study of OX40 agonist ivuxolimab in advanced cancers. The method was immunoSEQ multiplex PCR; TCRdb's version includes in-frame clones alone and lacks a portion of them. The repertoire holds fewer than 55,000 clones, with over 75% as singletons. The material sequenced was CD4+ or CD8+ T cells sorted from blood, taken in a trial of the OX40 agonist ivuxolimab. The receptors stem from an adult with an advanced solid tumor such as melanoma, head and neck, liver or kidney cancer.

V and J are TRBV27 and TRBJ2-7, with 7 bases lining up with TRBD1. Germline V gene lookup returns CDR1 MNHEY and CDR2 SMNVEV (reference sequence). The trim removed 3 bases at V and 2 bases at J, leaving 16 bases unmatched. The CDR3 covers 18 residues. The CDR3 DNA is TGTGCCAGCAGTTTTTCCGGGACAGACATCCCCCACACCTACGAGCAGTACTTC. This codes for CASSFSGTDIPHTYEQYF.

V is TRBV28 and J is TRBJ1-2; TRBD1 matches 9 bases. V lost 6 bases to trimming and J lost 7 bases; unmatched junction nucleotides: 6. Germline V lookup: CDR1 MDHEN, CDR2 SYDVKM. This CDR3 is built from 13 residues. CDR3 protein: CASRKQGAVGYTF. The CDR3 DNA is TGTGCCAGCAGGAAACAGGGGGCCGTTGGCTACACCTTC.

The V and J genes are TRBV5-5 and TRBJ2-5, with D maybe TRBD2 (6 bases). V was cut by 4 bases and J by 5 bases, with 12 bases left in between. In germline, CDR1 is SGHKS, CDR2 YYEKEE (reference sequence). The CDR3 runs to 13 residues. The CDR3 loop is CASSGTSSETQYF. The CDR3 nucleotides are TGTGCCAGCAGCGGAACTAGCTCTGAGACCCAGTACTTC. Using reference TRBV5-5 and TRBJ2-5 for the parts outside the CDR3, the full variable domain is DAGVTQSPTHLIKTRGQQVTLRCSPISGHKSVSWYQQVLGQGPQFIFQYYEKEERGRGNFPDRFSARQFPNYSSELNVNALLLGDSALYLCASSGTSSETQYFGPGTRLLVL.

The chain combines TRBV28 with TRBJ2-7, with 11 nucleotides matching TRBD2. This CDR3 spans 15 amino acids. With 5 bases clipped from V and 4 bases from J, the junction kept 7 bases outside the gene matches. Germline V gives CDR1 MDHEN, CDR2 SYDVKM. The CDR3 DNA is TGTGCCAGCAGTCATAGCGGGAGGGCCGTTTACGAGCAGTACTTC. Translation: CASSHSGRAVYEQYF.

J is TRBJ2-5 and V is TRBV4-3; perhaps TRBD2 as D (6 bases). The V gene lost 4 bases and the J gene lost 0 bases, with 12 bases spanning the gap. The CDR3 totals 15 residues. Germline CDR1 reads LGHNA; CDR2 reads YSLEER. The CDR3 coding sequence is TGCGCCAGCAGCCGCAACCGGGAGTACCAAGAGACCCAGTACTTC. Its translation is CASSRNREYQETQYF.

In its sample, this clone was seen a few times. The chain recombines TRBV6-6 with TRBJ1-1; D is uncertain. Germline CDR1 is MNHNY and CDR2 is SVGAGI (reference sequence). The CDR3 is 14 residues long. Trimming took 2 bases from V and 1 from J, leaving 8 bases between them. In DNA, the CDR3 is TGTGCCAGCAGTTACGGATTAGGGAACACTGAAGCTTTCTTT. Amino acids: CASSYGLGNTEAFF.

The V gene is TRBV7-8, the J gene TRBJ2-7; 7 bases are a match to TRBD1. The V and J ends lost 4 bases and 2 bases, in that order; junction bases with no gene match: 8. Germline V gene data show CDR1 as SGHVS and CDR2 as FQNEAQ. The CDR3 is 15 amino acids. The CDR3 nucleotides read TGTGCCAGCAGCTCACGACAGGGTGAAGCCTACGAGCAGTACTTC. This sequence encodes CASSSRQGEAYEQYF. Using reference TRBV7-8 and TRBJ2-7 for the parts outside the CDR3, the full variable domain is GAGVSQSPRYKVAKRGQDVALRCDPISGHVSLFWYQQALGQGPEFLTYFQNEAQLDKSGLPSDRFFAERPEGSVSTLKIQRTQQEDSAVYLCASSSRQGEAYEQYFGPGTRLTVT.

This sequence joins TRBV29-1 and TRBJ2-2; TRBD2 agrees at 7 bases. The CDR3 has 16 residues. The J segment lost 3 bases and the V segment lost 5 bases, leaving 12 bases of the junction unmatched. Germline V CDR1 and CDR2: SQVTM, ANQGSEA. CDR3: CSVLNEAGRDTGELFF. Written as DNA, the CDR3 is TGCAGCGTTCTAAATGAGGCAGGGAGGGACACCGGGGAGCTGTTTTTT.

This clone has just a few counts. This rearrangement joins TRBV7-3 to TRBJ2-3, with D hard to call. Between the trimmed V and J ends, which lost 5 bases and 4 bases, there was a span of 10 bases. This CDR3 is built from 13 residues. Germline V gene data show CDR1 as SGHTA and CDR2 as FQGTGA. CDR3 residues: CASSPSVSDTQYF. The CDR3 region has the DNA TGTGCCAGCAGCCCCTCTGTCTCAGATACGCAGTATTTT.

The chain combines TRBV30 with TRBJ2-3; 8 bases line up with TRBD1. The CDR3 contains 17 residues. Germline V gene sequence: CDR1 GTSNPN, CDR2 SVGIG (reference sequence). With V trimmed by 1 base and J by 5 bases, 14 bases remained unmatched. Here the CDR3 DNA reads TGTGCCTGGAGTGGGCAGGGGGCCTATCTTGCGGGAGATACGCAGTATTTT. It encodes CAWSGQGAYLAGDTQYF.

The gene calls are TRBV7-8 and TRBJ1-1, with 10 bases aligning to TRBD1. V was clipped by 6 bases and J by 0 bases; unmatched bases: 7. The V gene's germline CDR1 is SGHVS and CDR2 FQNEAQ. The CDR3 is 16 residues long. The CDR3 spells CASRPGQGIMNTEAFF. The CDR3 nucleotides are TGTGCCAGCAGACCGGGACAGGGGATTATGAACACTGAAGCTTTCTTT.

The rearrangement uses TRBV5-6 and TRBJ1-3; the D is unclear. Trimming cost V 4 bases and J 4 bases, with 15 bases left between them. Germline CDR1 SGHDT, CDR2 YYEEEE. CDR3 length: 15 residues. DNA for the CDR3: TGTGCCAGCAGCCCCGGCCTCGTGATGGGAAACACCATATATTTT. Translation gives CASSPGLVMGNTIYF. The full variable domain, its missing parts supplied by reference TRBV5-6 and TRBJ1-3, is DAGVTQSPTHLIKTRGQQVTLRCSPKSGHDTVSWYQQALGQGPQFIFQYYEEEERQRGNFPDRFSGHQFPNYSSELNVNALLLGDSALYLCASSPGLVMGNTIYFGEGSWLTVV.

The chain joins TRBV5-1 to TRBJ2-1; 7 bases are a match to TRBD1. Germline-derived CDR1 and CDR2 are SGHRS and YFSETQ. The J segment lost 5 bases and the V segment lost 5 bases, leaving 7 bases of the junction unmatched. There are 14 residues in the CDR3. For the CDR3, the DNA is TGCGCCAGCAGTCTCGTAGACAGGGACAATGAGCAGTTCTTC. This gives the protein CASSLVDRDNEQFF.

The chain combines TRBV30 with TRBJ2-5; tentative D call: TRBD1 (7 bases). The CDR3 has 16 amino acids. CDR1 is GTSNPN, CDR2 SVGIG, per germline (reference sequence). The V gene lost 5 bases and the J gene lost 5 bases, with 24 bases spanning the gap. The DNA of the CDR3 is TGTGCCTGGGCCGCAGGGGGGAGTATCGTGGGGGAGACCCAGTACTTC. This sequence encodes CAWAAGGSIVGETQYF.

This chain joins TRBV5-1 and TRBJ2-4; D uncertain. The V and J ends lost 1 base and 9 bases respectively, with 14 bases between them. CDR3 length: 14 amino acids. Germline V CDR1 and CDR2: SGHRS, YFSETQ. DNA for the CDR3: TGCGCCAGCAGCTTGCAGGTTGCGGATGGCATTCAGTACTTC. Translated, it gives CASSLQVADGIQYF.

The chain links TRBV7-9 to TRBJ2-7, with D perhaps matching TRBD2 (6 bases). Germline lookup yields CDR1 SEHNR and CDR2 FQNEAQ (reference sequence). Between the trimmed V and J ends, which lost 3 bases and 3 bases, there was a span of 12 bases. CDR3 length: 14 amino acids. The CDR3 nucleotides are TGTGCCAGCAGCTTTGAGTTCGGGGGCTACGAGCAGTACTTC. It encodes CASSFEFGGYEQYF. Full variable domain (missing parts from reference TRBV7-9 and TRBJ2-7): DTGVSQNPRHKITKRGQNVTFRCDPISEHNRLYWYRQTLGQGPEFLTYFQNEAQLEKSRLLSDRFSAERPKGSFSTLEIQRTEQGDSAMYLCASSFEFGGYEQYFGPGTRLTVT.

The CDR3 DNA follows: TGTGCCAGTAGTATATTGGGACAGGGCCAAGAGACCCAGTACTTC. It codes for CASSILGQGQETQYF. The J gene is TRBJ2-5, the V gene TRBV19; 9 nucleotides line up with TRBD1. CDR1 and CDR2 from the germline V gene are LNHDA and SQIVND (reference sequence). This CDR3 region has 15 residues. J gave up 1 base and V 2 bases, and 2 bases lay outside the gene matches.

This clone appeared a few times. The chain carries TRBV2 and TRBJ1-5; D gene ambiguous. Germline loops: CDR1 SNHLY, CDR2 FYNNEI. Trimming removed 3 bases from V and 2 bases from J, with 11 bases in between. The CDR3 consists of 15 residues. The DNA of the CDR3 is TGTGCCAGCAGTGAGTCGGGGTTGCGCAATCAGCCCCAGCATTTT. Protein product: CASSESGLRNQPQHF.

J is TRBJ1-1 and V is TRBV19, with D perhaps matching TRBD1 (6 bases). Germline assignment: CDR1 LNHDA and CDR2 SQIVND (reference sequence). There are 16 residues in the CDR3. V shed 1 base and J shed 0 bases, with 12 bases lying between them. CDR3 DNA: TGTGCCAGTAGTATAGGTCCAGGGGAGATGAACACTGAAGCTTTCTTT. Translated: CASSIGPGEMNTEAFF.

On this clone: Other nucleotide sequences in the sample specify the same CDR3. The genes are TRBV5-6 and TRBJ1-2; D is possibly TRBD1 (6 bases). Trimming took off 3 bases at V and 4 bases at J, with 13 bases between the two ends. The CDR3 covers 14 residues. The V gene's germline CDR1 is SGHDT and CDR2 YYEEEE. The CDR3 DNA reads TGTGCCAGCAGCTATTATAGACAGGTCTATGGCTACACCTTC. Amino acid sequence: CASSYYRQVYGYTF.

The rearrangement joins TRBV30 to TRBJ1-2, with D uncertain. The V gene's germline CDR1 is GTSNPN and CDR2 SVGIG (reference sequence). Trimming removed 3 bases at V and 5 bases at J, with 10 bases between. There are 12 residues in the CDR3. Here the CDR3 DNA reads TGTGCCTGGAGCCCCCGAGGGTATGGCTACACCTTC. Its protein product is CAWSPRGYGYTF.

The CDR3 region has the DNA TGCAGCGTTGACGGCCTAGACGAAGAGACCCAGTACTTC. Translated, it gives CSVDGLDEETQYF. The chain recombines TRBV29-1 with TRBJ2-5; no reliable D call. The length of the CDR3 is 13 residues. The germline gives CDR1 SQVTM, CDR2 ANQGSEA. V was pared by 3 bases and J by 3 bases, with 11 bases between.

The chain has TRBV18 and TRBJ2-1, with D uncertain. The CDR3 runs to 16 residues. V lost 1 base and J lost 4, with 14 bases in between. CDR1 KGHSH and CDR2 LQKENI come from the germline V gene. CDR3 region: CASSPLVPGLYNEQFF. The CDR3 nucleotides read TGTGCCAGCTCACCACTCGTTCCCGGGTTGTACAATGAGCAGTTCTTC.

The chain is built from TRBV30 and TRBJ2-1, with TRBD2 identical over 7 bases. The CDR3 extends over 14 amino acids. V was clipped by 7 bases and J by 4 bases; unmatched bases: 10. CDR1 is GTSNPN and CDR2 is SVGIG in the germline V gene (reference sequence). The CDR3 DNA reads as TGTGCCTCGGGCGGGGGACTAACATACAATGAGCAGTTCTTC. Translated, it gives CASGGGLTYNEQFF.

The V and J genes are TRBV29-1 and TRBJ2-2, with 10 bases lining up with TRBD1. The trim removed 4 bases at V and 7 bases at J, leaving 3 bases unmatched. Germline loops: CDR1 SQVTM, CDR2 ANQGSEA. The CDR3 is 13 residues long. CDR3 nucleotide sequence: TGCAGCGTTGGGGACAGGGGTGACGGGGAGCTGTTTTTT. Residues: CSVGDRGDGELFF.

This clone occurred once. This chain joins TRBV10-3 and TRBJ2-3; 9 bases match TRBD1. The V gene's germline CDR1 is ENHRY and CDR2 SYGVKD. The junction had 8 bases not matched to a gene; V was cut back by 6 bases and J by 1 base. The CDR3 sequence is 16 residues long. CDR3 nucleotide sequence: TGTGCCATCAGAAACCGGGACAGGGAAGGCACAGATACGCAGTATTTT. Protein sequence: CAIRNRDREGTDTQYF.

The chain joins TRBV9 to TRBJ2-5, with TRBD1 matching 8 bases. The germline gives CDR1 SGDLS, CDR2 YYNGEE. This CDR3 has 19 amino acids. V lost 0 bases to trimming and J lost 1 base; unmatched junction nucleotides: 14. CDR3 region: CASSVGAGQGGSLQETQYF. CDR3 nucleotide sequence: TGTGCCAGCAGCGTAGGGGCCGGACAGGGAGGTAGCCTCCAAGAGACCCAGTACTTC.

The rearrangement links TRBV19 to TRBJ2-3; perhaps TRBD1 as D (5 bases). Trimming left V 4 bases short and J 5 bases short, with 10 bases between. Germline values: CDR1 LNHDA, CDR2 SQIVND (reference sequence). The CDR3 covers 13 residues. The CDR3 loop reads CASSTSGRDTQYF. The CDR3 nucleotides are TGTGCCAGTAGTACCTCAGGGCGAGATACGCAGTATTTT.

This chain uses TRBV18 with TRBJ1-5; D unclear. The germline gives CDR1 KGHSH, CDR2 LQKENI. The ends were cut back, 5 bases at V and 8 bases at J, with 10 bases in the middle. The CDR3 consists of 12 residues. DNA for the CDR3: TGTGCCAGCTCAGGCCCCGGGGAGCCCCAGCATTTT. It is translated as CASSGPGEPQHF.

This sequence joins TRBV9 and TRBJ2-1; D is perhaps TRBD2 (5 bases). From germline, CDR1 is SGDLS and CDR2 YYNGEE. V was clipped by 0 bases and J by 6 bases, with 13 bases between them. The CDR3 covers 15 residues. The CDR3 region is CASSVERVGLNEQFF. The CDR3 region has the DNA TGTGCCAGCAGCGTAGAAAGGGTAGGACTCAATGAGCAGTTCTTC.

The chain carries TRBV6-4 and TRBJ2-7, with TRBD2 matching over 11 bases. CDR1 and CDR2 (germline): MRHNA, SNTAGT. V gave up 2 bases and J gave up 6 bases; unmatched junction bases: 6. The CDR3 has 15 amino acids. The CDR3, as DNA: TGTGCCAGCAGTGACCGCCGACTAGCGGGGATCGAGCAGTACTTC. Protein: CASSDRRLAGIEQYF.

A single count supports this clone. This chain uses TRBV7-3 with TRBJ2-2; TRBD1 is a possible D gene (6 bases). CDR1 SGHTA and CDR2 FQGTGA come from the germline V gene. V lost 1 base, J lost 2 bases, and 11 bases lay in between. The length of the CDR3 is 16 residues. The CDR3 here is CASSLSPRGNTGELFF. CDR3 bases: TGTGCCAGCAGCTTAAGTCCCAGGGGAAACACCGGGGAGCTGTTTTTT.